This entry lists 8 T cell receptor beta chains sequenced from one sample in a study of cytomegalovirus exposure and HLA in healthy donors. PCR primers comprised 60 Vbeta and 13 Jbeta primers. Assay used: immunoSEQ multiplex PCR; TCRdb lists only in-frame clones, some missing. The sample has about 190,000 clones, around 81% seen once; the top ten hold 2.1%. What was sequenced was PBMCs. These receptors came from a woman in her late teens or twenties in good health and CMV-seropositive.

The V call is TRBV6-6, the J call TRBJ2-7; D might be TRBD2 (5 bases). CDR1 is MNHNY and CDR2 is SVGAGI in the germline V gene (reference sequence). This CDR3 is 13 amino acids long. The ends were cut back, 10 bases at V and 0 bases at J, with 13 bases in the middle. In DNA, the CDR3 is TGTGCCACCGGGCGAGGGAGCTCCTACGAGCAGTACTTC. This codes for CATGRGSSYEQYF.

This chain uses TRBV7-9 with TRBJ2-3, with TRBD2 identical over 10 bases. The CDR3 totals 16 residues. J was trimmed by 2 bases and V by 5 bases; bases with no gene match: 7. CDR1 and CDR2 from the germline V gene are SEHNR and FQNEAQ (reference sequence). The CDR3 here is CASSLPLAGATDTQYF. The CDR3 DNA sequence: TGTGCCAGCAGCCTACCTCTAGCGGGGGCCACAGATACGCAGTATTTT.

For the CDR3, the DNA is TGTGCCAGCAGCTTAAGTATGAACACTGAAGCTTTCTTT. Translation: CASSLSMNTEAFF. The chain carries TRBV7-3 and TRBJ1-1; D call uncertain. Germline CDR1 and CDR2: SGHTA and FQGTGA. The CDR3 runs to 13 residues. The V gene lost 1 base and the J gene lost 0 bases, with 3 bases spanning the gap.

The sample holds one count of this clone. The gene calls are TRBV2 and TRBJ1-5, with TRBD1 matching over 10 bases. The germline V gene has CDR1 SNHLY and CDR2 FYNNEI. V lost 8 bases and J lost 6; bases outside the gene matches: 16. The CDR3 totals 17 residues. CDR3 loop: CASYLDRDRGIAQPQHF. Here the CDR3 DNA reads TGTGCCAGCTATTTGGATCGGGACAGGGGTATCGCTCAGCCCCAGCATTTT. The complete variable domain, with remaining parts taken from reference TRBV2 and TRBJ1-5, reads EPEVTQTPSHQVTQMGQEVILRCVPISNHLYFYWYRQILGQKVEFLVSFYNNEISEKSEIFDDQFSVERPDGSNFTLKIRSTKLEDSAMYFCASYLDRDRGIAQPQHFGDGTRLSIL.

There are a few counts of this clone. This sequence joins TRBV27 and TRBJ1-2; the D is unclear. The CDR3 length is 16 residues. CDR1 is MNHEY, CDR2 SMNVEV, per germline (reference sequence). Trimming removed 5 bases at V and 3 bases at J, with 19 bases between. CDR3 bases: TGTGCCAGCAGTCCCCTCAGTGTCCCGGGTCACTATGGCTACACCTTC. Encoded protein: CASSPLSVPGHYGYTF.

The chain joins TRBV30 to TRBJ1-1; D is perhaps TRBD1 (5 bases). This CDR3 contains 14 residues. Germline-derived CDR1 and CDR2 are GTSNPN and SVGIG (reference sequence). The V gene lost 0 bases and the J gene lost 5 bases, with 13 bases spanning the gap. The CDR3 nucleotides read TGTGCCTGGAGTGTACTAGCGCGGGGGACTGAAGCTTTCTTT. This translates into CAWSVLARGTEAFF.

The count of this clone is one. The chain recombines TRBV19 with TRBJ1-1; TRBD1 agrees at 8 bases. The CDR3 sequence is 17 residues long. Germline V lookup: CDR1 LNHDA, CDR2 SQIVND (reference sequence). V dropped 7 bases and J dropped 0; count of bases not matched to a gene: 13. This CDR3 reads CASTRRGGRGLNTEAFF. In DNA, the CDR3 is TGTGCCAGTACACGTAGAGGGGGCAGGGGGCTGAACACTGAAGCTTTCTTT. The entire variable domain, with the rest obtained from reference TRBV19 and TRBJ1-1, is as follows: DGGITQSPKYLFRKEGQNVTLSCEQNLNHDAMYWYRQDPGQGLRLIYYSQIVNDFQKGDIAEGYSVSREKKESFPLTVTSAQKNPTAFYLCASTRRGGRGLNTEAFFGQGTRLTVV.

The chain carries TRBV20-1 and TRBJ1-4; D uncertain. The CDR3 totals 11 residues. V was clipped by 6 bases and J by 7 bases, with 9 bases between them. CDR1 and CDR2 from the germline V gene are DFQATT and SNEGSKA (reference sequence). The chain's CDR3 is CSAAEGEKLFF. The CDR3 region has the DNA TGCAGTGCAGCTGAGGGTGAAAAACTGTTTTTT.